The T cell receptor beta chain under discussion was sequenced for a study of shared clonotypes between healthy human individuals. As for the study in general: Ranging from 18 to 49 in age, donors were a couple of women and a few men.

Study results and limitations: Only blood samples were collected, and tissue repertoires likely differ. Roughly 5% was the fraction of naive CD4 clonotypes found shared across a few donors.

The data were produced by immunoSEQ multiplex PCR, yet TCRdb's version contains in-frame clones alone and is incomplete. The data hold approximately 1.4 million clones, with 95% to 99% observed a single time. This CDR3 comprises 13 residues. The V end lost 2 bases, the J end lost 4 bases, and 9 bases lay between the germline ends. Germline CDR1 reads SGHDT; CDR2 reads YYEEEE. A word on this clone: Its cognate antigen is unknown.

The clonotype originates from a man aged 30 to 45 in good health. J is TRBJ1-1 and V is TRBV5-6; D perhaps matches TRBD1 (5 bases). Sequenced material: naive CD4+ T cells sorted from blood. Subset defined: CD45RA+ positively selected. This CDR3 is CASSFYGATEAFF. The CDR3 DNA reads TGTGCCAGCAGCTTTTATGGGGCCACTGAAGCTTTCTTT.